A selection of T cell receptor beta chains follows, all from one sample in a study of regulatory T cells in long-lasting Graves disease. TCRdb ran MiXCR on the multiplex PCR reads and lists one entry per CDR3 protein. The data contain roughly 500,000 distinct CDR3 sequences, less than 25% of them seen just once; the ten biggest clones take up about 7.8%. The specimen was peripheral blood mononuclear cells (PBMCs), collected when the disease was refractory, from a patient treated with antithyroid drugs. The receptors stem from a female donor with Graves disease. CDR3s include the opening cysteine and the closing phenylalanine or tryptophan. The D gene is left open where the match is weak. Clone size is stated in some rows and not others, as once, few, many or a class when expanded.

CASSGRLAGFYEQYF	TGTGCCAGCAGTGGGAGGCTAGCGGGCTTCTACGAGCAGTACTTC	TRBV27	TRBD2	TRBJ2-7	.
CASSLGLDSHGYTF	TGTGCCAGCAGCTTAGGCCTGGACAGCCATGGCTACACCTTC	TRBV11-2	.	TRBJ1-2	many
CASSPLNRANTGELFF	TGTGCCAGCTCACCACTAAACAGGGCGAACACCGGGGAGCTGTTTTTT	TRBV18	.	TRBJ2-2	.
CASSFGGSFTGELFF	TGTGCCAGCAGTTTCGGTGGGAGTTTCACCGGGGAGCTGTTTTTT	TRBV12-3/TRBV12-4	.	TRBJ2-2	few
CSASRTGWGGYTF	TGCAGTGCTTCACGGACAGGGTGGGGAGGCTACACCTTC	TRBV20-1	TRBD1	TRBJ1-2	.
CASSHDRGYEQYF	TGCGCCAGCAGCCATGACAGGGGCTACGAGCAGTACTTC	TRBV5-1	TRBD1	TRBJ2-7	few
CASSLAWIAANTGELFF	TGTGCCAGCAGCTTGGCCTGGATAGCGGCGAACACCGGGGAGCTGTTTTTT	TRBV5-4	.	TRBJ2-2	few
CSARADAGSYEQYF	TGCAGTGCTAGAGCGGATGCGGGATCCTACGAGCAGTACTTC	TRBV20-1	.	TRBJ2-7	many
CASSSNSPDTQYF	TGTGCCAGCAGTTCGAACAGCCCAGATACGCAGTATTTT	TRBV28	.	TRBJ2-3	.
CASRGLAGVFEQFF	TGTGCCAGCAGGGGCCTAGCGGGAGTCTTTGAGCAGTTCTTC	TRBV6-2/TRBV6-3	TRBD2	TRBJ2-1	.
CASSIGTGYSYEQYF	TGTGCCAGTAGTATCGGGACAGGGTACTCCTACGAGCAGTACTTC	TRBV19	TRBD1	TRBJ2-7	few
CASRRQVPSYEQYF	TGTGCCAGCAGGCGACAGGTACCCTCCTACGAGCAGTACTTC	TRBV6-1	.	TRBJ2-7	many
CSAKTTSGRGGQETQYF	TGCAGTGCCAAGACAACTAGCGGGAGGGGTGGTCAAGAGACCCAGTACTTC	TRBV20-1	TRBD2	TRBJ2-5	many